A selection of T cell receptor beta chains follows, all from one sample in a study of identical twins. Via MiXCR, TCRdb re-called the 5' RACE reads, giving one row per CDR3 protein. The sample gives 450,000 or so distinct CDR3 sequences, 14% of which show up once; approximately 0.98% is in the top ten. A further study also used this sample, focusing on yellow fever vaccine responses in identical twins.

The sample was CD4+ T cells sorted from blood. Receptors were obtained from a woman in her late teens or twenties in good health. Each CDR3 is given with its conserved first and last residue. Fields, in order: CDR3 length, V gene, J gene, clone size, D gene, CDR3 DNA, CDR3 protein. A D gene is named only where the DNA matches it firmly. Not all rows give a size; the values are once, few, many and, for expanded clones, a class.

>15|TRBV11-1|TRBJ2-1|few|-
TGTGCCAGCAGCTTCGGGGGAGAGGGCTACAATGAGCAGTTCTTC
CASSFGGEGYNEQFF
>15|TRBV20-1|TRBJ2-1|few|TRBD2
TGCAGTGCTAGAGATCTAGCGGGAGTCAGAAATGAGCAGTTCTTC
CSARDLAGVRNEQFF
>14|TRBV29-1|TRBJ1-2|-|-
TGCAGCGCGGTAGTACGGGGCCGCAAGTATGGCTACACCTTC
CSAVVRGRKYGYTF
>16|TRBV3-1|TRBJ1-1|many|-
TGTGCCAGCAGCCAAGACGGCGGACAGAGGGACACTGAAGCTTTCTTT
CASSQDGGQRDTEAFF
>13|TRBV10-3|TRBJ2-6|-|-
TGTGCCATCAGGGGTGCTGGGGCCAACGTCCTGACTTTC
CAIRGAGANVLTF
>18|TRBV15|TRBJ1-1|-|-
TGTGCCACCAGCAGAGATCCGGCGGCAGGCCCAATGAACACTGAAGCTTTCTTT
CATSRDPAAGPMNTEAFF
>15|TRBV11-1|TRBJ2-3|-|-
TGTGCCAGCAGCCGTCGGGACGGAACCACAGATACGCAGTATTTT
CASSRRDGTTDTQYF
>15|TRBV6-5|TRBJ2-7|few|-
TGTGCCAGCAGTTCTCCGCAGGGTACTGGCTACGAGCAGTACTTC
CASSSPQGTGYEQYF
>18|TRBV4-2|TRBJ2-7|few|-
TGTGCCAGCAGCCAAGATCCCCCAGGGCAGGGCTCGCCCTACGAGCAGTACTTC
CASSQDPPGQGSPYEQYF
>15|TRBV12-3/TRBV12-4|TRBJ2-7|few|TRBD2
TGTGCCAGCAGTTTGGGCCGGGAGGGGACCTACGAGCAGTACTTC
CASSLGREGTYEQYF
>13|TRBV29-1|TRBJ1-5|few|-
TGCAGCGTTGCTGGGGGCTACAATCAGCCCCAGCATTTT
CSVAGGYNQPQHF
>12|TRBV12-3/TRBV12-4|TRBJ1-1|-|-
TGTGCCAGCAGTTTTTTCGGGACTGAAGCTTTCTTT
CASSFFGTEAFF
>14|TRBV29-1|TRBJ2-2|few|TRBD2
TGCAGCGCCCGGGGACTAACGAACACCGGGGAGCTGTTTTTT
CSARGLTNTGELFF
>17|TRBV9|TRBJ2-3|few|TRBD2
TGTGCCAGCAGCGTAGGGGCTAGCGGGAGGGCAACAGATACGCAGTATTTT
CASSVGASGRATDTQYF
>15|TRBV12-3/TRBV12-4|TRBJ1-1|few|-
TGTGCCAGCATCCTGGGACCCCCGGGGAACACTGAAGCTTTCTTT
CASILGPPGNTEAFF
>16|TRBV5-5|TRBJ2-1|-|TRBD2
TGTGCCAGCAGCGTAACCGGGACTAGTGTCTTCGATGAGCAGTTCTTC
CASSVTGTSVFDEQFF
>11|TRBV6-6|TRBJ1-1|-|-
TGTGCCAGCAGTGAGAGGACTGAAGCTTTCTTT
CASSERTEAFF
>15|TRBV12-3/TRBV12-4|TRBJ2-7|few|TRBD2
TGTGCCAGCAGCGCTTCCGGGACTAGAACCTACGAGCAGTACTTC
CASSASGTRTYEQYF
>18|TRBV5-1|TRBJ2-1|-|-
TGCGCCAGCAGCTTGGGGGTCTTGGCGTCAAACTCCTACAATGAGCAGTTCTTC
CASSLGVLASNSYNEQFF
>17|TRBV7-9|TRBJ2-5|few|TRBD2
TGTGCCAGCAGCCCTAGGGGACTAGCGGGGGCCCAAGAGACCCAGTACTTC
CASSPRGLAGAQETQYF
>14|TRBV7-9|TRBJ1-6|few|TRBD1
TGTGCCAGCAGCTTGGGGGACAGGGGTTCACCCCTCCACTTT
CASSLGDRGSPLHF
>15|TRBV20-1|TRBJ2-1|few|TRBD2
TGCAGTGCTAACCCCTCTAGCGGGAGTGACAATGAGCAGTTCTTC
CSANPSSGSDNEQFF
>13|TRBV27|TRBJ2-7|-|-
TGTGCCAGCAGTTTAAGGGTTCTGGACGAGCAGTACTTC
CASSLRVLDEQYF
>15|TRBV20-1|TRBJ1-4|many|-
TGCAGTGCTAGAGGGAGGGGTGCAACTAATGAAAAACTGTTTTTT
CSARGRGATNEKLFF
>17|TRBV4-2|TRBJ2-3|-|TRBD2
TGTGCCAGCAGCCAAGACCCAGGACTAGCGGGCACAGATACGCAGTATTTT
CASSQDPGLAGTDTQYF
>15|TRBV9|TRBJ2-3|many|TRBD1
TGTGCCAGCAGCGTAGAGGGACAGGGGGCTTATACGCAGTATTTT
CASSVEGQGAYTQYF
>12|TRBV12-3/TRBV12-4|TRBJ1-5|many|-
TGTGCCAGCAGTTTTACGGGTCAGCCCCAGCATTTT
CASSFTGQPQHF
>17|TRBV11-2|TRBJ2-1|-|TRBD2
TGTGCCAGCAGCTTAGATTTTGGGGCGGGGGGTTCGGGTGAGCAGTTCTTC
CASSLDFGAGGSGEQFF
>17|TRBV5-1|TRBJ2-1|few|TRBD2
TGCGCCAGCAGCTTGTCGACTCTAGCGGGAGGGTTCGATGAGCAGTTCTTC
CASSLSTLAGGFDEQFF
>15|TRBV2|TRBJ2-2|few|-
TGTGCCAGCAGTCCGGTAGGGGTGAACACCGGGGAGCTGTTTTTT
CASSPVGVNTGELFF
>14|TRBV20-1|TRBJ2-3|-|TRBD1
TGCAGTGCTCCCGCCGGACAGGGGGGACATACGCAGTATTTT
CSAPAGQGGHTQYF
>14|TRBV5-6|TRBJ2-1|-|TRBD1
TGTGCCAGCAGCCCTAGGACAGGGGACAATGAGCAGTTCTTC
CASSPRTGDNEQFF
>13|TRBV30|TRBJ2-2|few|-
TGTGCCTGGACCCGACAGAACACCGGGGAGCTGTTTTTT
CAWTRQNTGELFF
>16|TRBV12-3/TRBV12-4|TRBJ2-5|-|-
TGTGCCAGCAGTTTAGTTCGGGGGTGGGGCCAAGAGACCCAGTACTTC
CASSLVRGWGQETQYF
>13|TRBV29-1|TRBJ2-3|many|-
TGCAGCGTTGATGGTGGAGCCGGAGATACGCAGTATTTT
CSVDGGAGDTQYF
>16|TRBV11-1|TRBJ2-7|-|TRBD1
TGTGCCAGCAGCCTTAACTCGGGACAGAGCTCCTACGAGCAGTACTTC
CASSLNSGQSSYEQYF
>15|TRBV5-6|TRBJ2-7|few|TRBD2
TGTGCCAGCAGCCGCGGGACTAGCGGGGGGCACGAGCAGTACTTC
CASSRGTSGGHEQYF
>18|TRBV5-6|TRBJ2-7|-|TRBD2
TGTGCCAGCAGCTTGGGGCCCCGGAGCGGGACCCTTTCCTACGAGCAGTACTTC
CASSLGPRSGTLSYEQYF
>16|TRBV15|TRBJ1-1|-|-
TGTGCCACCCGAAGCCAGGTTGAGGGGATGAACACTGAAGCTTTCTTT
CATRSQVEGMNTEAFF
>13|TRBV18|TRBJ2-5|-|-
TGTGCCAGCTCGTCCGGGGTAGAAGAGACCCAGTACTTC
CASSSGVEETQYF
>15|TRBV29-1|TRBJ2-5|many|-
TGCAGCGCCCTCCCGAGGGAGACCCCCCGGGGGACCCAGTACTTC
CSALPRETPRGTQYF
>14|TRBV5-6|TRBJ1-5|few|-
TGTGCCAGCAGCTTCTTTGGAGCAAATCAGCCCCAGCATTTT
CASSFFGANQPQHF
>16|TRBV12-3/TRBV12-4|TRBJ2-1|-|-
TGTGCCAGCAGTTTACAGGGTCGGAGCTCCTACAATGAGCAGTTCTTC
CASSLQGRSSYNEQFF
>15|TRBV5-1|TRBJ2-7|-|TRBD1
TGCGCCAGCAGCCCAACCGGGACAGGATCGAACGAGCAGTACTTC
CASSPTGTGSNEQYF
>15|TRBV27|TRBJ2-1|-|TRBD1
TGTGCCAGCAGTGCTAGGGGGCTGGCCTACAATGAGCAGTTCTTC
CASSARGLAYNEQFF
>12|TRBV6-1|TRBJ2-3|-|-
TGTGCCAGCAGGCCAAGCGCAGATACGCAGTATTTT
CASRPSADTQYF
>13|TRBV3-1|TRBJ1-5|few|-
TGTGCCAGCAGCCACGGGGAGAATCAGCCCCAGCATTTT
CASSHGENQPQHF
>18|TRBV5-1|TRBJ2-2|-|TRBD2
TGCGCCAGCAGCTCCTCGTTGGTAGCGGGGGGCCATCACGGGGAGCTGTTTTTT
CASSSSLVAGGHHGELFF
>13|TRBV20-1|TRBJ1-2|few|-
TGCAGTGCCTTCGCGGCAGGGGCGAATGGCTACACCTTC
CSAFAAGANGYTF
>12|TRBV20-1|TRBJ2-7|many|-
TGCAGTGCAAAGACAGGTGTCTACGAGCAGTACTTC
CSAKTGVYEQYF
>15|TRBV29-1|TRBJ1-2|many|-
TGCAGCGTGGCCCTGGGAGGAACTTCCAACTATGGCTACACCTTC
CSVALGGTSNYGYTF
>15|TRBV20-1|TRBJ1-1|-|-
TGCAGTGCTAGTTCCGTATTAGGACGTAACACTGAAGCTTTCTTT
CSASSVLGRNTEAFF
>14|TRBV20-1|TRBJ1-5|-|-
TGCAGTGCTAGTTACCGGACAGCCAATCAGCCCCAGCATTTT
CSASYRTANQPQHF